The 26 T cell receptor beta chains in this list originate from one sample, sequenced in a study of shared clonotypes between healthy human individuals. The repertoire was sequenced with immunoSEQ multiplex PCR; TCRdb's copy has only in-frame clones and lacks some. This table has about 1 million clones, approximately 80% appearing once. The source material was memory CD4+ T cells from PBMCs. Documented subset: CD45RA-negative fraction. All receptors come from a man between 18 and 35 years old in good health. Some clones in this sample may be carry-over from other donors' samples.

Concerning this clone itself: Other DNA variants within this sample encode the same CDR3. This rearrangement joins TRBV5-1 to TRBJ1-1, with TRBD1 matching over 7 bases. Germline V gene lookup returns CDR1 SGHRS and CDR2 YFSETQ. There are 15 residues in the CDR3. V trimming: 3 bases; J trimming: 1 base; junction bases outside the gene matches: 6. In DNA, the CDR3 is TGCGCCAGCAGCTCGCGGACAGGTGCGAACACTGAAGCTTTCTTT. It encodes CASSSRTGANTEAFF.

This chain uses TRBV9 with TRBJ1-1, with a weak D call TRBD1 (5 bases). The ends were cut back, 1 base at V and 8 bases at J, with 18 bases in the middle. CDR1 is SGDLS and CDR2 is YYNGEE in the germline V gene. The CDR3 spans 15 residues. CDR3: CASSVRGITGGEAFF. The CDR3 coding sequence is TGTGCCAGCAGCGTACGAGGGATCACGGGGGGAGAAGCTTTCTTT. Using reference TRBV9 and TRBJ1-1 for the parts outside the CDR3, the full variable domain is DSGVTQTPKHLITATGQRVTLRCSPRSGDLSVYWYQQSLDQGLQFLIQYYNGEERAKGNILERFSAQQFPDLHSELNLSSLELGDSALYFCASSVRGITGGEAFFGQGTRLTVV.

The chain employs TRBV4-1 and TRBJ2-7, with TRBD1 matching over 9 bases. V shed 4 bases, J shed 0 bases, and the junction held 7 bases outside the gene matches. Germline V gene sequence: CDR1 MGHRA, CDR2 YSYEKL. The CDR3 runs 16 residues. CDR3 bases: TGCGCCAGCAGCCGAACCGGGACAGGGAGCTCCTACGAGCAGTACTTC. Protein sequence: CASSRTGTGSSYEQYF.

The DNA of the CDR3 is TGTGCCAGCAGCTCAACGGGGACTTCCTCTGGAAACACCATATATTTT. Encoded protein: CASSSTGTSSGNTIYF. The chain links TRBV7-6 to TRBJ1-3; weak D call: TRBD1 (5 bases). Germline V gives CDR1 SGHVS, CDR2 FNYEAQ. The CDR3 extends over 16 amino acids. The V end was cut by 4 bases, the J end by 0 bases, with 13 bases between.

In this sample, this clone turned up once. The chain joins TRBV15 to TRBJ1-1; 10 bases align to TRBD1. Germline assignment: CDR1 LNHNV and CDR2 YYDKDF (reference sequence). The CDR3 spans 16 residues. V gave up 3 bases and J gave up 0 bases; unmatched junction bases: 4. The CDR3 protein is CATSRGTGAMNTEAFF. The CDR3 DNA reads as TGTGCCACCAGCAGGGGGACAGGGGCAATGAACACTGAAGCTTTCTTT.

The V and J genes are TRBV27 and TRBJ2-6, with D possibly matching TRBD1 (6 bases). This CDR3 region has 14 residues. Germline-derived CDR1 and CDR2 are MNHEY and SMNVEV (reference sequence). The CDR3: CIHRAVSGANVLTF. The CDR3 region has the DNA TGTATACACAGGGCGGTCTCTGGGGCCAACGTCCTGACTTTC.

V gene TRBV30 combines with J gene TRBJ1-2, with D unclear. V lost 3 bases to trimming and J lost 5 bases, with 13 bases between them. CDR3 length: 13 amino acids. The germline V gene encodes CDR1 GTSNPN and CDR2 SVGIG (reference sequence). CDR3: CAWREGGLYGYTF. The DNA of the CDR3 is TGTGCCTGGAGGGAGGGCGGTTTATATGGCTACACCTTC.

Remarks on this clone: This same CDR3 is encoded by further DNA sequences in the sample. V usage is TRBV18 and J usage is TRBJ2-7, with 8 positions matching TRBD2. The CDR3 is made up of 15 amino acids. Germline V CDR1 and CDR2: KGHSH, LQKENI. With V trimmed by 3 bases and J by 3 bases, 7 bases remained unmatched. The CDR3 is CASSPPGLGNYEQYF. The CDR3 nucleotides are TGTGCCAGCTCACCTCCGGGACTAGGAAACTACGAGCAGTACTTC.

In its sample, this clone was seen once. The V call is TRBV15, the J call TRBJ2-1; no clear D gene. The CDR3 runs 15 residues. Germline V gene data show CDR1 as LNHNV and CDR2 as YYDKDF (reference sequence). Trimming stripped 8 bases from V and 0 bases from J, with 14 bases between. CDR3 in DNA: TGTGCCACCCCAACACCCCTGAGCTCCTACAATGAGCAGTTCTTC. Amino acids: CATPTPLSSYNEQFF.

In nucleotides, the CDR3 is TGCGCCAGCAGCTTGACAGCAGATACGCAGTATTTT. It codes for CASSLTADTQYF. The chain joins TRBV5-1 to TRBJ2-3; unclear D gene. CDR3 length: 12 residues. Germline CDR1 SGHRS, CDR2 YFSETQ. Trimming left V 1 base short and J 4 bases short, with 4 bases between.

The J gene is TRBJ2-7, the V gene TRBV9; 10 nucleotides line up with TRBD1. This CDR3 region has 15 residues. The trim removed 0 bases at V and 3 bases at J, leaving 3 bases unmatched. Germline CDR1 is SGDLS and CDR2 is YYNGEE. CDR3 loop: CASSVGTGGGYEQYF. The CDR3, as DNA: TGTGCCAGCAGCGTAGGGACAGGGGGAGGCTACGAGCAGTACTTC.

As concerns this clone: Other DNA sequences within the sample encode an identical CDR3. The chain couples TRBV5-1 to TRBJ2-3, with D perhaps TRBD1 or TRBD2 (5 bases each). V gave up 4 bases and J gave up 3 bases, with 9 bases separating them. CDR1 SGHRS and CDR2 YFSETQ come from the germline V gene. The CDR3 covers 13 residues. The CDR3 spells CASSLGATDTQYF. DNA for the CDR3: TGCGCCAGCAGCCTCGGGGCGACAGATACGCAGTATTTT.

The CDR3 nucleotides read TGTGCCAGCAGTTACTCGGGCACCGGGGCCCAGGTTGGCTACACCTTC. The encoded protein is CASSYSGTGAQVGYTF. The chain has TRBV6-5 and TRBJ1-2; weak D call: TRBD1 (5 bases). With 0 bases removed from V and 7 bases from J, the gap between germline ends came to 18 bases. The germline gives CDR1 MNHEY, CDR2 SVGAGI. The CDR3 runs to 16 residues.

This clone was picked up a small number of times. The V call is TRBV28, the J call TRBJ1-2; 8 positions match TRBD1. Trimming removed 2 bases from V and 8 bases from J; junction bases left unmatched: 7. The CDR3 spans 14 residues. CDR1 and CDR2 from the germline V gene are MDHEN and SYDVKM. The CDR3 sequence: CASSLRTGLWGYTF. The DNA for the CDR3 is TGTGCCAGCAGTTTACGGACAGGGCTGTGGGGCTACACCTTC.

V gene TRBV18 combines with J gene TRBJ2-3, with TRBD2 matching over 11 bases. CDR1 is KGHSH, CDR2 LQKENI, per germline. V was pared by 3 bases and J by 5 bases, with 10 bases of the junction left unmatched. The CDR3 spans 17 residues. CDR3 region: CASSPLSTSGSLDTQYF. The CDR3 bases are TGTGCCAGCTCACCGCTCTCAACTAGCGGGAGTTTAGATACGCAGTATTTT. Complete variable domain (other parts from reference TRBV18 and TRBJ2-3): NAGVMQNPRHLVRRRGQEARLRCSPMKGHSHVYWYRQLPEEGLKFMVYLQKENIIDESGMPKERFSAEFPKEGPSILRIQQVVRGDSAAYFCASSPLSTSGSLDTQYFGPGTRLTVL.

The chain carries TRBV4-1 and TRBJ2-2; 12 nucleotides line up with TRBD2. The CDR3 sequence is 19 residues long. With 1 base clipped from V and 5 bases from J, the junction kept 11 bases outside the gene matches. Germline CDR1 MGHRA, CDR2 YSYEKL. The CDR3 DNA sequence: TGCGCCAGCAGCCAAGGTCCGACTAGCGGGAGCGGGAAGACCGGGGAGCTGTTTTTT. Translation: CASSQGPTSGSGKTGELFF.

The chain couples TRBV27 to TRBJ2-5, with D possibly being TRBD1 or TRBD2 (5 bases each). This CDR3 comprises 14 residues. The V end lost 4 bases, the J end lost 5 bases, and 14 bases lay between the germline ends. Germline CDR1 MNHEY, CDR2 SMNVEV (reference sequence). The CDR3 is CASSYAGTAETQYF. In DNA form, the CDR3 reads TGTGCCAGCAGTTACGCCGGGACGGCGGAGACCCAGTACTTC.

This clone has at least ten counts. In DNA form, the CDR3 reads TGTGCCAGCACTTGGAGCACCGGGGAGCTGTTTTTT. Protein sequence: CASTWSTGELFF. The rearrangement links TRBV2 to TRBJ2-2; D uncertain. V was cut by 7 bases and J by 4 bases, with 7 bases left in between. CDR3 size: 12 residues. CDR1 SNHLY and CDR2 FYNNEI come from the germline V gene.

In regard to this clone: This may be a read error, as it is one base from a much larger clone. The chain is built from TRBV5-4 and TRBJ2-2; 10 positions agree with TRBD2. This CDR3 spans 16 amino acids. The germline gives CDR1 SGHNT, CDR2 YYREEE (reference sequence). In nucleotides, the CDR3 is TGTGCCAACAGCGGGAAGCGGGAGGGGAACACCGGGGAGCTGTTTTTT. Residues: CANSGKREGNTGELFF.

The table lists this clone with a count of one. Other DNA sequences within the sample encode an identical CDR3. The V call is TRBV28, the J call TRBJ1-1, with D uncertain. The length of the CDR3 is 12 residues. The V end lost 3 bases, the J end lost 5 bases, and 7 bases lay between the germline ends. Germline-derived CDR1 and CDR2 are MDHEN and SYDVKM. The CDR3 bases are TGTGCCAGCAGTTTGGTGGGAACTGAAGCTTTCTTT. Translation gives CASSLVGTEAFF.

CDR3 in DNA: TGTGCCAGCACGCGAGGGAGTGGGTCCTACAATGAGCAGTTCTTC. It translates to CASTRGSGSYNEQFF. The chain carries TRBV5-5 and TRBJ2-1; D possibly corresponds to TRBD2 (5 bases). This CDR3 contains 15 residues. CDR1 and CDR2 (germline): SGHKS, YYEKEE (reference sequence). V was pared by 6 bases and J by 1 base, with 14 bases between.

A few counts support this clone. CDR3 loop: CAWTAGASNQPQHF. The CDR3 region has the DNA TGTGCCTGGACGGCAGGGGCAAGCAATCAGCCCCAGCATTTT. The chain employs TRBV30 and TRBJ1-5; D perhaps matches TRBD1 (6 bases). V lost 4 bases and J lost 1, with 11 bases in between. The CDR3 runs 14 residues. Germline V CDR1 and CDR2: GTSNPN, SVGIG (reference sequence). Complete variable domain (other parts from reference TRBV30 and TRBJ1-5): SQTIHQWPATLVQPVGSPLSLECTVEGTSNPNLYWYRQAAGRGLQLLFYSVGIGQISSEVPQNLSASRPQDRQFILSSKKLLLSDSGFYLCAWTAGASNQPQHFGDGTRLSIL.

The chain recombines TRBV18 with TRBJ1-1; TRBD1 matches 7 bases. Per the germline V gene, CDR1 is KGHSH and CDR2 is LQKENI. Germline trimming cut 4 bases from V and 6 bases from J; bases unmatched to any gene: 8. This CDR3 has 14 amino acids. CDR3 DNA: TGTGCCAGCTCACTATTCACAGGGGAGGCTGAAGCTTTCTTT. This codes for CASSLFTGEAEAFF. Looking up the rest from reference TRBV18 and TRBJ1-1 gives the full variable domain: NAGVMQNPRHLVRRRGQEARLRCSPMKGHSHVYWYRQLPEEGLKFMVYLQKENIIDESGMPKERFSAEFPKEGPSILRIQQVVRGDSAAYFCASSLFTGEAEAFFGQGTRLTVV.

The V and J genes are TRBV4-1 and TRBJ2-1; 10 bases are shared with TRBD2. CDR1 is MGHRA and CDR2 is YSYEKL in the germline V gene. The CDR3 spans 18 residues. The V gene end was trimmed by 3 bases and the J gene end by 4 bases; junction bases not matched to a gene: 12. This chain's CDR3 is CASSQSFPGTSVYNEQFF. In nucleotides, the CDR3 is TGCGCCAGCAGCCAGTCATTTCCCGGGACTAGCGTATACAATGAGCAGTTCTTC.

The chain links TRBV21-1 to TRBJ2-3; the D call in the table, TRBD1, was not verified against the DNA. TRBV21-1 is marked as a pseudogene. CDR3 length: 16 residues. CDR3 nucleotide sequence: TGTGCCAGCAGCAAGGTGGGACAGGGGGTGAACGATACGCAGTATTTT. Protein: CASSKVGQGVNDTQYF.

V gene TRBV5-6 combines with J gene TRBJ2-1; a weak D match, TRBD2 (6 bases). V dropped 6 bases and J dropped 3 bases, with 13 bases sitting between them. Germline-derived CDR1 and CDR2 are SGHDT and YYEEEE. The CDR3 loop spans 14 amino acids. The CDR3, as DNA: TGTGCCAGCACCCTGCCGGACTACTACAATGAGCAGTTCTTC. It encodes CASTLPDYYNEQFF.